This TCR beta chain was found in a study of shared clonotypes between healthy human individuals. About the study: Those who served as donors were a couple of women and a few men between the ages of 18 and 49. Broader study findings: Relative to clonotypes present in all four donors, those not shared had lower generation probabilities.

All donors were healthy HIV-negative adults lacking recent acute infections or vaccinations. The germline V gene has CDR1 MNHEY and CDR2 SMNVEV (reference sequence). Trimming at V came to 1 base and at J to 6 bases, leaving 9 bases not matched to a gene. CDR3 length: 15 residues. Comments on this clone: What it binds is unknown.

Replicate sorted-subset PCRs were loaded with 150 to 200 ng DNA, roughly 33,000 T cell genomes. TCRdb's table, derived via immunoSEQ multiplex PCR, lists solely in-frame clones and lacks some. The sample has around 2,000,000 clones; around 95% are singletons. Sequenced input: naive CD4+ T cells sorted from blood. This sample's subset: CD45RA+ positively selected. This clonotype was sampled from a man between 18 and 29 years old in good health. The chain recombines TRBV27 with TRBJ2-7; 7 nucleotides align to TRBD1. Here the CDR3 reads CASSLYAGGSLEQYF. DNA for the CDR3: TGTGCCAGCAGTTTATATGCAGGGGGTTCCCTCGAGCAGTACTTC.